This T cell receptor beta chain came from a study of CD4+ T cells in melanoma. Only a few counts were recorded for this clone. Profiling relied on immunoSEQ multiplex PCR, and the TCRdb table lists in-frame clones only, not all of them. The sample holds 10,000 or so clones, roughly three fifths seen once. This CDR3 contains 12 residues. CDR1 is SNHLY and CDR2 is FYNNEI in the germline V gene. The V end lost 7 bases, the J end lost 0 bases, and 6 bases lay between the germline ends. The clonotype originates from a human donor with melanoma. V gene TRBV2 combines with J gene TRBJ1-1; no clear D gene. The source material was cells from a culture (not recorded whether cultured in vitro). CDR3 amino acids: CASKRLNTEAFF. In DNA, the CDR3 is TGTGCCAGCAAGAGGTTGAACACTGAAGCTTTCTTT.